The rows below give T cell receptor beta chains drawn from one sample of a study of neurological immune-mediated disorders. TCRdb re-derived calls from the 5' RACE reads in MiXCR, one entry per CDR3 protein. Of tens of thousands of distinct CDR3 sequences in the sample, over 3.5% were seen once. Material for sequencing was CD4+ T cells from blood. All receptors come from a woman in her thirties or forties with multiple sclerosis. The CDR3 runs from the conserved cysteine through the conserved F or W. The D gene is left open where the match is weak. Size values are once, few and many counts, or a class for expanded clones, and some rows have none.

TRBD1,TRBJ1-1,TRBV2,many,TGTGCCAGCAGGCGGGGACAGGCTATGAACACTGAAGCTTTCTTT,CASRRGQAMNTEAFF
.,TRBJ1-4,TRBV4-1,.,TGCGCCAGCTTGTCTGGAGCAACTAATGAAAAACTGTTTTTT,CASLSGATNEKLFF
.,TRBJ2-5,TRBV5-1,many,TGCGCCAGCAGGAACCTTCGGGCGTCTCAAGAGACCCAGTACTTC,CASRNLRASQETQYF
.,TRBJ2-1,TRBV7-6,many,TGTGCCAGTAGGCGTCGACAGGAGTACAATGAGCAGTTCTTC,CASRRRQEYNEQFF
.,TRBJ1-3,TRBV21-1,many,TGTGCCAGCAGCAAGGACAGGGTAAAGGCTGGAAACACCATATATTTT,CASSKDRVKAGNTIYF
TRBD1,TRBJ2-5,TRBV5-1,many,TGCGCCAGCAGCTTGGCTAGGACAGGGGTAGAGACCCAGTACTTC,CASSLARTGVETQYF
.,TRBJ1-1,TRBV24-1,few,TGTGCCACCAGTGATTTATGGGGCGCGCAAGCTTTCTTT,CATSDLWGAQAFF
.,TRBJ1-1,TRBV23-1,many,TGCGCCAGCAGTCAATCGAAGGGGCAGACATTGAACACTGAAGCTTTCTTT,CASSQSKGQTLNTEAFF
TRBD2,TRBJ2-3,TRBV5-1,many,TGCGCCAGCAGCCCTCCCACTAGCGGGGGGATAGATACGCAGTATTTT,CASSPPTSGGIDTQYF
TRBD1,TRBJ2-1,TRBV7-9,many,TGTGCCAGCAGCTTTAGGACAGGGGAATGGAATGAGCAGTTCTTC,CASSFRTGEWNEQFF
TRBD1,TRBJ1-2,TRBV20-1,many,TGCAGTGCCCGGACAGGAGGATATGGCTACACCTTC,CSARTGGYGYTF
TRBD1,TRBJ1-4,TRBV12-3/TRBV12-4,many,TGTGCCAGCAGTTCCGGACAGGACAGGGACAAACTGTTTTTT,CASSSGQDRDKLFF
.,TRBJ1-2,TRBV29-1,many,TGCAGCGTTGCTACAGGGTGGGGCTACACCTTC,CSVATGWGYTF
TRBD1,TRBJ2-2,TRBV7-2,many,TGTGCCAGCAGCCCCGGGGGACAGGGGATGAACGGGGAGCTGTTTTTT,CASSPGGQGMNGELFF
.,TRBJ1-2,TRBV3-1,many,TGTGCCAGCAGCCAAGGTATCAGCTATGGCTACACCTTC,CASSQGISYGYTF
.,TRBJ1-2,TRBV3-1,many,TGTGCCAGCAGCCAGAGGGACTATGGCTACACCTTC,CASSQRDYGYTF
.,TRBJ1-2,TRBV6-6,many,TGTGCCAGCAACGCCCTTCCGACCAGCTACACCTTC,CASNALPTSYTF
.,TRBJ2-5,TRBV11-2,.,TGTGCCAGCAGCCCCCTTCGGACCCGGACGGAGACCCAGTACTTC,CASSPLRTRTETQYF
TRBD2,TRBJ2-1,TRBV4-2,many,TGTGCCAGCAGCCAAGAGTTCAGCGGGGGGGCCTACAATGAGCAGTTCTTC,CASSQEFSGGAYNEQFF
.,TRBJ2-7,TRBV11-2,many,TGTGCCAGCAGCTTAGATCTGGCCAGGGGCCCCCTCGAGCAGTACTTC,CASSLDLARGPLEQYF
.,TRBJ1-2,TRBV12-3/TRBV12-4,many,TGTGCCAGCAGTCCCAGGGTGGATATTTGGGGCTACACCTTC,CASSPRVDIWGYTF
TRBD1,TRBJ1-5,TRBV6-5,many,TGTGCCAGCAGTCCCGGGACAGGGAGTCAGCCCCAGCATTTT,CASSPGTGSQPQHF
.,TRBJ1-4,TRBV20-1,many,TGCAGTGCTAGAGATGGGAGATCGGACGAAAAACTGTTTTTT,CSARDGRSDEKLFF
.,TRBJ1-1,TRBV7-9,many,TGTGCCAGCAGGTCCCAAAGTGGGGACACTGAAGCTTTCTTT,CASRSQSGDTEAFF
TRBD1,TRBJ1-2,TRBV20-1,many,TGCAGTGCTTCTTCAGGGGGCAATGGCTACACCTTC,CSASSGGNGYTF
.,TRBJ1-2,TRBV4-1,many,TGCGCCAGCAGCCAAGTCTTGGGGGGGGACTTTGGGGTCTATGGCTACACCTTC,CASSQVLGGDFGVYGYTF
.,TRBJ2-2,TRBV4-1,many,TGCGCCAGCAGCCAAGAGGGAGCTAGCCCCGGGGAGCTGTTTTTT,CASSQEGASPGELFF
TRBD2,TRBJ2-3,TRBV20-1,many,TGCAGTGCTAGCGGGGGGGCAGGAACAGATACGCAGTATTTT,CSASGGAGTDTQYF
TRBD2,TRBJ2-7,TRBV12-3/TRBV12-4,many,TGTGCCAGCAGTTTGAGCGGGGGGGCCTACGAGCAGTACTTC,CASSLSGGAYEQYF
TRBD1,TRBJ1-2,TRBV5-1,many,TGCGCCAGCAGCTACGGCTGGACAGGGGACGGCTACACCTTC,CASSYGWTGDGYTF
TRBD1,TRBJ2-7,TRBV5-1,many,TGCGCCAGCAGCTTGGGGACAGGACTCGACGAGCAGTACTTC,CASSLGTGLDEQYF
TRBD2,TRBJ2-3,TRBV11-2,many,TGTGCCAGCAGCTCCCTCGGTGGAGCGGGGGTACTCACAGATACGCAGTATTTT,CASSSLGGAGVLTDTQYF
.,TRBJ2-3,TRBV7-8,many,TGTGCCTCATTGTTCGACAGCCCAGGTAGAGGAGATACGCAGTATTTT,CASLFDSPGRGDTQYF
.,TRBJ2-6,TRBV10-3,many,TGTGCCATCAGTGAGCCGGGGGGCAGACAATCCCCTGGGGCCAACGTCCTGACTTTC,CAISEPGGRQSPGANVLTF
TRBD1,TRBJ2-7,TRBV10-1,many,TGCGCCAGCAGGCCGGGGACAGGGCCCTACGAGCAGTACTTC,CASRPGTGPYEQYF
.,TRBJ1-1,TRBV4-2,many,TGTGCCAGCAGCCTCGCCCTTCCCAAGACTGAAGCTTTCTTT,CASSLALPKTEAFF
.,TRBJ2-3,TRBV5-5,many,TGTGCCAGCAGCTTGGCCCCGGTTAGCACAGATACGCAGTATTTT,CASSLAPVSTDTQYF
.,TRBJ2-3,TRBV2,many,TGTGCCAGCAGTGAGGAGTTTTCGCAGTATTTT,CASSEEFSQYF
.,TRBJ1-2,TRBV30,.,TGTGCCTGGGTGAGGGTTGGGTTGGGGCATACTGCTCTTAATCGCTATGGCTACACCTTC,CAWVRVGLGHTALNRYGYTF
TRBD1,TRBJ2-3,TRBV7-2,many,TGTGCCAGCAGCTTAGCCCAGGGGGTATCAGATACGCAGTATTTT,CASSLAQGVSDTQYF
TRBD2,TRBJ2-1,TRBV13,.,TGTGCCAGCAGCCCCCAAGCGGGGGTCTACAATGAGCAGTTCTTC,CASSPQAGVYNEQFF
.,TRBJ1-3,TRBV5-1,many,TGCGCCAGCAGCGACCGCCCCTCTGGAAACACCATATATTTT,CASSDRPSGNTIYF
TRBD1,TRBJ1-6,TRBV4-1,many,TGCGCCAGCAGCCAAGAGGCCCGGACAGGGTATTCACCCCTCCACTTT,CASSQEARTGYSPLHF
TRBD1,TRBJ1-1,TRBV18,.,TGTGCCAGCTCACCACTCAGGACAGGGCAGACTGAAGCTTTCTTT,CASSPLRTGQTEAFF
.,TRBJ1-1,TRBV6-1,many,TGTGCCAGCAGTGAAACAGGGTGGAACACTGAAGCTTTCTTT,CASSETGWNTEAFF
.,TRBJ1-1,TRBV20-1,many,TGCAGTGGGGCGGGACATCGGAACACTGAAGCTTTCTTT,CSGAGHRNTEAFF
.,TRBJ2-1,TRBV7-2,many,TGTGCCAGCAGCATTGAAAAGGGGACCTACAATGAGCAGTTCTTC,CASSIEKGTYNEQFF
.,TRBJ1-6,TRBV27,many,TGTGCCAGCAGTTTGGGCAGTGGGAGCTCCTATAATTCACCCCTCCACTTT,CASSLGSGSSYNSPLHF
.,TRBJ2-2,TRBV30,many,TGTGCCTTAGACAGGTCGAACACCGGGGAGCTGTTTTTT,CALDRSNTGELFF
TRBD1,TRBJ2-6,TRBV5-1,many,TGCGCCAGCAGCTTTAAGGGACAGGGCTCTGGGGCCAACGTCCTGACTTTC,CASSFKGQGSGANVLTF
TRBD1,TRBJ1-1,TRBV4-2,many,TGTGCCAGCAGCCAACTATTTCGAGGACAGGGACGAAAGACTGAAGCTTTCTTT,CASSQLFRGQGRKTEAFF
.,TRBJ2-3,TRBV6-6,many,TGTGCCAGCAGGGATCCGGGACTCACAGATACGCAGTATTTT,CASRDPGLTDTQYF
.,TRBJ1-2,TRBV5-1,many,TGCGCCAGCAGCTCCGGATGGGCTCCTAACTATGGCTACACCTTC,CASSSGWAPNYGYTF
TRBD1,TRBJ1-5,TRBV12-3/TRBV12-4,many,TGTGCCAGCAGTTTATGGTCAGGGGGTTATAGCAATCAGCCCCAGCATTTT,CASSLWSGGYSNQPQHF
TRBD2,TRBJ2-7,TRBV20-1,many,TGCAGTGCTTTTGGACTAGCCGGGTACGAGCAGTACTTC,CSAFGLAGYEQYF
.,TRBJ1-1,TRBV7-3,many,TGTGCCAGCAGCCTGACCCCAAACACTGAAGCTTTCTTT,CASSLTPNTEAFF
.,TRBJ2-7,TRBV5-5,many,TGTGCCAGCAGCCCAAGGGGGGGCCCGGGGACCTACGAGCAGTACTTC,CASSPRGGPGTYEQYF
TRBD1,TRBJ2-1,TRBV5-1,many,TGCGCCAGCAGCTTGTTGCAGGGGGTGAATGAGCAGTTCTTC,CASSLLQGVNEQFF
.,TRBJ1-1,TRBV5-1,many,TGCGCCAGCAGCTTGGACGTGAACACTGAAGCTTTCTTT,CASSLDVNTEAFF